Listed below are T cell receptor beta chains from one sample, sequenced in a study of blood T cells in healthy people across ages. TCRdb independently ran MiXCR on the 5' RACE reads; one entry per CDR3 protein. The sample contains fewer than 700,000 distinct CDR3 sequences, approximately 40% of which appear only once. The sample was blood. These receptors all stem from a man of 80 years or more in good health. Each CDR3 is given with its conserved first and last residue. The D gene is left open where the match is weak. Clone size appears in some rows only: once, few, many, or a class for an expanded clone.

CDR3 DNA	CDR3 protein	clone size	J gene	D gene	V gene
TGCAGCGCCGGATTGGGCCGTTCCTTCCAAGAGACCCAGTACTTC	CSAGLGRSFQETQYF	few	TRBJ2-5	.	TRBV20-1
TGTGCCAGCCGAGGACGAGCGGGAGCCTACGAGCAGTACTTC	CASRGRAGAYEQYF	once	TRBJ2-7	TRBD2	TRBV6-2/TRBV6-3
TGTGCCAGCAGCTTAGCGCATAGCGGGAGGGGCTACGAGCAGTACTTC	CASSLAHSGRGYEQYF	few	TRBJ2-7	TRBD2	TRBV7-2
TGCAGTGCTAGTAGGGGAGGCTCGGGCACATCCAAAAACATTCAGTACTTC	CSASRGGSGTSKNIQYF	.	TRBJ2-4	.	TRBV20-1
TGCAGTGCTAGCGACAGGGGAAGGGGTGAAAAACTGTTTTTT	CSASDRGRGEKLFF	.	TRBJ1-4	TRBD1	TRBV20-1
TGCAGTGCTGGAATTAGGGCGAACACTGAAGCTTTCTTT	CSAGIRANTEAFF	.	TRBJ1-1	.	TRBV20-1
TGTGCCACCAGCAGAGGGACTAGCGGGAACCGCCGAGAGACCCAGTACTTC	CATSRGTSGNRRETQYF	few	TRBJ2-5	TRBD2	TRBV15
TGTGCCAGCAGTTTATTGGCAGTCGCGAACACCGGGGAGCTGTTTTTT	CASSLLAVANTGELFF	.	TRBJ2-2	.	TRBV27
TGCGCCAGCAGCCTGGGACTAGCGGGAGTAGAGACCCAGTACTTC	CASSLGLAGVETQYF	.	TRBJ2-5	TRBD2	TRBV4-3
TGCAGCGTTCCCCCTCTCTTAAGCGGGAGTTATAATGAGCAGTTCTTC	CSVPPLLSGSYNEQFF	.	TRBJ2-1	TRBD2	TRBV29-1
TGTGCCAGCAGGCGATCAGGGAACACTGAAGCTTTCTTT	CASRRSGNTEAFF	few	TRBJ1-1	.	TRBV6-5
TGCAGCGCAAGGACAGGGAGAATGAACACTGAAGCTTTCTTT	CSARTGRMNTEAFF	few	TRBJ1-1	TRBD1	TRBV29-1